A selection of T cell receptor beta chains follows, all from one sample in a study of blood T cell repertoires in COVID-19. Method: immunoSEQ multiplex PCR; TCRdb's copy keeps in-frame clones and lacks some. The table records a few hundred thousand clones, approximately 84% of them present only once. The sequencing input was peripheral blood. Receptor source: a woman aged 25 to 39 who had recovered from COVID-19. Both conserved end residues are part of each CDR3. Size is stated for part of the rows, as once, few or many counts, or as a class when the clone is expanded.

>few|TRBJ2-7|TRBV9
CASSRTALAEQYF
>-|TRBJ2-3|TRBV19
CASSAQQGAGDTQYF
>once|TRBJ2-7|TRBV27
CASSLSQGWAEQYF
>-|TRBJ2-3|TRBV15
CATSRARLGTDTQYF
>-|TRBJ2-2|TRBV7-2
CASCEDYTGELFF
>-|TRBJ1-2|TRBV7-5
CARSLNTIYGYTF
>once|TRBJ2-2|TRBV12-3/TRBV12-4
CASSLSGIRELFF
>-|TRBJ2-1|TRBV19
CASSQREANEQFF
>-|TRBJ1-5|TRBV30
CAWSEGTNQPQHF
>-|TRBJ2-3|TRBV24-1
CATSESTSGGGVADTQYF
>-|TRBJ1-5|TRBV28
CASSFPGQRNQPQHF
>few|TRBJ1-5|TRBV7-8
CASSRDSPNQPQHF
>few|TRBJ1-1|TRBV2
CASSGTEGGNTEAFF
>-|TRBJ2-5|TRBV10-3
CAISESTGETQYF
>-|TRBJ2-4|TRBV4-1
CASSQGLAGGLAKNIQYF
>-|TRBJ1-6|TRBV6-5
CASRRADNNSPLHF
>few|TRBJ1-1|TRBV28
CASALRQGGSEAFF
>few|TRBJ2-3|TRBV6-5
CASSILGSHTQYF
>-|TRBJ1-5|TRBV19
CASSIVAGNQPQHF
>-|TRBJ2-5|TRBV28
CASSFTSERGQETQYF
>-|TRBJ2-7|TRBV2
CASNLGQGMYEQYF
>-|TRBJ1-2|TRBV5-1
CASSFDRTYGYTF
>-|TRBJ1-2|TRBV30
CAWSAGRGDGYTF
>-|TRBJ2-1|TRBV7-2
CASSLGQRYEQFF
>-|TRBJ1-5|TRBV5-6
CASSLTGEDRGNQPQHF
>once|TRBJ2-7|TRBV30
CAWSPPGAIYEQYF
>-|TRBJ1-1|TRBV7-9
CASSDRVGTEAFF
>-|TRBJ1-2|TRBV5-4
CASSPRGYGYTF
>-|TRBJ2-1|TRBV28
CASYSGTGSYNEQFF
>few|TRBJ2-5|TRBV4-2
CASSQDVSGGAETQYF
>-|TRBJ2-7|TRBV7-2
CASRPMDGRAYEQYF
>few|TRBJ1-6|TRBV6-6
CASTIFTGGRSPLHF
>-|TRBJ1-5|TRBV7-2
CASIRQSWDRPYSNQPQHF
>-|TRBJ1-1|TRBV11-2
CASSPGVSLIMNTEAFF
>-|TRBJ2-1|TRBV7-7
CASSHILAGGAFNEQFF